Below are 17 T cell receptor beta chains sequenced from a single sample in a study of blood T cell repertoires in COVID-19. Clones were read by immunoSEQ multiplex PCR, and TCRdb kept only the in-frame ones, dropping some. The profile shows about 200,000 clones, 70% to 90% of them singletons. Sequencing was done on a sample of PBMCs or T cells enriched from blood (not recorded which). The receptor source for this set is a woman aged 35 to 49 with acute COVID-19.

The rearrangement joins TRBV28 to TRBJ2-7; D unclear. V lost 3 bases and J lost 2, with 11 bases in between. CDR1 and CDR2 from the germline V gene are MDHEN and SYDVKM. This CDR3 has 14 residues. Here the CDR3 DNA reads TGTGCCAGCAGTTTGTTGACACGAACCTACGAGCAGTACTTC. Protein product: CASSLLTRTYEQYF.

This chain joins TRBV1 and TRBJ2-7; the DNA was not compared with TRBD2, the D call given in the table. TRBV1 has pseudogene status. This CDR3 spans 18 amino acids. The DNA for the CDR3 is TGCACCGCGGAAGCGGGAGGGTGGTCCGCGGCTAGCTCCTACGAGCAGTACTTC. Its protein product is CTAEAGGWSAASSYEQYF.

This chain uses TRBV6-5 with TRBJ1-1, with 8 bases that match TRBD1. The CDR3 consists of 14 residues. Per germline, CDR1 MNHEY and CDR2 SVGAGI. V gave up 7 bases and J gave up 1 base; unmatched junction bases: 5. DNA of the CDR3: TGTGCCAGCACCAAAACAGGGGGGAACACTGAAGCTTTCTTT. It translates to CASTKTGGNTEAFF.

J is TRBJ1-5 and V is TRBV2; 9 bases are a match to TRBD1. Germline V gene sequence: CDR1 SNHLY, CDR2 FYNNEI. The CDR3 is made up of 17 amino acids. J was trimmed by 2 bases and V by 5 bases; bases with no gene match: 10. The CDR3 loop reads CASSFTLDRGGNQPQHF. CDR3 in DNA: TGTGCCAGCAGTTTTACCCTGGACAGGGGAGGCAATCAGCCCCAGCATTTT.

The rearrangement joins TRBV28 to TRBJ1-1; perhaps TRBD1 as D (5 bases). Trimming removed 7 bases at V and 2 bases at J, with 14 bases between. Looked up from germline, CDR1 is MDHEN and CDR2 is SYDVKM. This CDR3 contains 14 residues. The CDR3 region has the DNA TGTGCCAGCACTCCGACAGCGATTAACACTGAAGCTTTCTTT. Amino acids: CASTPTAINTEAFF.

The chain carries TRBV11-2 and TRBJ1-2; D is perhaps TRBD1 (5 bases). The CDR3 has 17 residues. The ends were cut back, 5 bases at V and 3 bases at J, with 22 bases in the middle. The germline CDR1 and CDR2 sequences are SGHAT and FQNNGV. CDR3 amino acids: CASSTPRRSTEDYGYTF. The CDR3 DNA is TGTGCCAGCAGCACCCCCCGACGGTCGACAGAGGACTATGGCTACACCTTC.

The chain uses TRBV4-3 and TRBJ2-3; 8 bases align to TRBD2. Germline V lookup: CDR1 LGHNA, CDR2 YSLEER. The CDR3 covers 13 residues. V was clipped by 4 bases and J by 10 bases; unmatched bases: 7. The CDR3 here is CASSPGSGGSQYF. CDR3 nucleotides: TGCGCCAGCAGCCCCGGGAGCGGGGGTTCGCAGTATTTT.

This chain connects TRBV6-5 to TRBJ2-2; 14 bases line up with TRBD2. With V trimmed by 10 bases and J by 7 bases, 8 bases remained unmatched. The CDR3 has 15 residues. In germline, CDR1 is MNHEY, CDR2 SVGAGI. The CDR3 coding sequence is TGTGCCACCACGGGACTAGCGGGAGTGGTCGGGGAGCTGTTTTTT. Protein product: CATTGLAGVVGELFF.

The V gene is TRBV4-3, the J gene TRBJ2-7, with TRBD1 matching over 10 bases. V trimming: 3 bases; J trimming: 2 bases; junction bases outside the gene matches: 4. The germline gives CDR1 LGHNA, CDR2 YSLEER. The CDR3 sequence is 15 residues long. CDR3 residues: CASSHTTGGTYEQYF. The CDR3 DNA sequence: TGCGCCAGCAGCCATACGACAGGGGGCACCTACGAGCAGTACTTC.

The genes are TRBV3-1 (or the pseudogene TRBV3-2) and TRBJ1-1, with TRBD1 identical over 11 bases. This CDR3 spans 17 amino acids. CDR1 and CDR2 from the germline V gene are LGHDT and YNNKEL (reference sequence). J lost 2 bases, V lost 5 bases, and 10 bases had no gene match. CDR3 sequence (DNA): TGTGCCAGCAGCTCTGGGACAGGGGGGTTTAGAAACACTGAAGCTTTCTTT. Protein sequence: CASSSGTGGFRNTEAFF.

The chain employs TRBV12-5 and TRBJ2-1, with TRBD2 matching over 9 bases. The CDR3 runs to 14 residues. From germline, CDR1 is LGHNT and CDR2 FRNRAP. V lost 3 bases and J lost 8; bases outside the gene matches: 5. The DNA of the CDR3 is TGTGCTAGTGGTTTACCGGGACTAGCAGATGAGCAGTTCTTC. Translating gives CASGLPGLADEQFF.

This clone appeared a few times. This chain joins TRBV7-9 and TRBJ1-1, with 10 positions matching TRBD1. V gave up 2 bases and J gave up 1 base; unmatched junction bases: 4. The CDR3 loop spans 16 amino acids. CDR1 and CDR2 from the germline V gene are SEHNR and FQNEAQ (reference sequence). The DNA of the CDR3 is TGTGCCAGCAGCTTACCGACAGGGGGCTGGAACACTGAAGCTTTCTTT. This codes for CASSLPTGGWNTEAFF.

CDR3 region: CATGEASGITDTQYF. CDR3 DNA: TGTGCCACCGGGGAAGCTAGCGGGATAACAGATACGCAGTATTTT. The chain joins TRBV24-1 to TRBJ2-3, with 9 bases identical to TRBD2. Germline assignment: CDR1 KGHDR and CDR2 SFDVKD. Germline trimming cut 9 bases from V and 3 bases from J; bases unmatched to any gene: 9. There are 15 residues in the CDR3.

The chain links TRBV11-3 to TRBJ2-1; TRBD1 matches at 7 bases. The CDR3 has 14 amino acids. Germline V gene lookup returns CDR1 SGHNT and CDR2 YENEEA. Trimming cost V 3 bases and J 6 bases; bases outside gene matches: 5. The CDR3 loop is CASSFQGVTNEQFF. The CDR3 DNA follows: TGTGCCAGCAGCTTTCAGGGGGTAACCAATGAGCAGTTCTTC.

This clone was seen a few times. V usage is TRBV28 and J usage is TRBJ2-1, with D unresolved. Deletions cut 1 base from V and 4 bases from J, with 5 bases between. Germline V gives CDR1 MDHEN, CDR2 SYDVKM. The CDR3 covers 13 residues. CDR3 protein: CASSLFPYNEQFF. The CDR3 coding sequence is TGTGCCAGCAGTTTATTCCCGTACAATGAGCAGTTCTTC. Full variable domain (outside the CDR3, taken from reference TRBV28 and TRBJ2-1): DVKVTQSSRYLVKRTGEKVFLECVQDMDHENMFWYRQDPGLGLRLIYFSYDVKMKEKGDIPEGYSVSREKKERFSLILESASTNQTSMYLCASSLFPYNEQFFGPGTRLTVL.

Note on this clone: A junction end diverges from the germline sequence, so it may reflect a read error. V usage is TRBV6-5 and J usage is TRBJ2-7; 9 bases map to TRBD1. Germline V gives CDR1 MNHEY, CDR2 SVGAGI. This CDR3 region has 15 residues. Here the CDR3 reads CASIYRDRDSYEQYF. CDR3 DNA: TGTGCCAGCATTTACCGGGACAGGGACTCCTACGAGCAGTACTTC.

CDR3 region: CATSRGSGVAYNEQFF. In DNA form, the CDR3 reads TGTGCCACCAGCAGAGGGTCAGGCGTCGCCTACAATGAGCAGTTCTTC. The gene calls are TRBV15 and TRBJ2-1, with D hard to call. Between the trimmed V and J ends, which lost 1 base and 2 bases, there was a span of 12 bases. The CDR3 extends over 16 amino acids. In germline, CDR1 is LNHNV, CDR2 YYDKDF (reference sequence).